These 20 T cell receptor beta chains came from one sample sequenced in a study of CD8+CD57+ T cells in acquired aplastic anemia. TCR beta VDJ and CDR3 profiles were obtained from a genomic DNA template. A single record per CDR3 protein comes from TCRdb applying MiXCR to the reads. The sample contains more than 95,000 distinct CDR3 sequences, 40% of which appear only once. CD8+CD57+ cell expansion, shown by flow cytometry, had occurred in the patients selected for sequencing. Sequenced input: sorted CD4+, CD8+, or CD8+CD57+ T cells (not recorded which) from PBMCs. The source of these receptors is a human donor with aplastic anemia.

The chain carries TRBV7-9 and TRBJ2-3; a possible D gene is TRBD2 (6 bases). CDR3 length: 13 amino acids. Trimming took 8 bases from V and 2 from J, leaving 11 bases between them. Germline values: CDR1 SEHNR, CDR2 FQNEAQ (reference sequence). The DNA for the CDR3 is TGTGCCAGCTCGGGAGACCACACAGATACGCAGTATTTT. It encodes CASSGDHTDTQYF.

This clonotype was detected many times. The chain recombines TRBV4-1 with TRBJ1-2; D remains unclear. CDR1 is MGHRA, CDR2 YSYEKL, per germline. The CDR3 has 14 amino acids. V dropped 4 bases and J dropped 7 bases, with 16 bases sitting between them. The chain's CDR3 is CASSLAWAVGGYTF. CDR3 in DNA: TGCGCCAGCAGCCTAGCTTGGGCGGTTGGTGGCTACACCTTC.

Ten or more counts support this clonotype. In DNA form, the CDR3 reads TGTGCCATAGGACAGTCCTCTGGGGCCAACGTCCTGACTTTC. Its translation: CAIGQSSGANVLTF. The gene calls are TRBV6-1 and TRBJ2-6; D may be TRBD1 (6 bases). The CDR3 covers 14 residues. The V and J ends lost 10 bases and 0 bases respectively, with 10 bases between them. Germline V lookup: CDR1 MNHNS, CDR2 SASEGT.

This clonotype was observed many times. This chain connects TRBV5-6 to TRBJ1-2; D might be TRBD1 (5 bases). V was clipped by 0 bases and J by 5 bases, with 8 bases between them. The CDR3 sequence is 13 residues long. Germline V gene sequence: CDR1 SGHDT, CDR2 YYEEEE. CDR3 region: CASSLGGVYGYTF. The CDR3 nucleotides are TGTGCCAGCAGCTTGGGGGGGGTTTATGGCTACACCTTC. Filled out from reference TRBV5-6 and TRBJ1-2, the complete variable domain reads DAGVTQSPTHLIKTRGQQVTLRCSPKSGHDTVSWYQQALGQGPQFIFQYYEEEERQRGNFPDRFSGHQFPNYSSELNVNALLLGDSALYLCASSLGGVYGYTFGSGTRLTVV.

There are many counts of this clonotype. This sequence joins TRBV20-1 and TRBJ2-1; 11 nucleotides align to TRBD2. The CDR3 totals 16 residues. Trimming took 0 bases from V and 11 from J; bases not matched to a gene: 12. The germline V gene encodes CDR1 DFQATT and CDR2 SNEGSKA (reference sequence). The CDR3 nucleotides are TGCAGTGCTAGAGATTTTAGGGCTAGCGGGGGGACACAGCAGTTCTTC. Translation gives CSARDFRASGGTQQFF.

This clonotype has only a few counts. The chain employs TRBV5-1 and TRBJ2-3; 10 nucleotides agree with TRBD2. The CDR3 covers 18 residues. The V and J ends lost 4 bases and 2 bases, in that order; junction bases with no gene match: 13. The V gene's germline CDR1 is SGHRS and CDR2 YFSETQ. CDR3 sequence reads: CASSASLLAGGPTDTQYF. The DNA for the CDR3 is TGCGCCAGCAGCGCGAGCCTTTTAGCGGGGGGCCCCACAGATACGCAGTATTTT.

This clonotype occurred a few times. The junction departs from germline at one end; a sequencing error may be responsible. This rearrangement joins TRBV4-2 to TRBJ1-1, with unresolved D. Germline V CDR1 and CDR2: LGHNA, YNFKEQ. This CDR3 has 14 amino acids. This CDR3 reads CASGQEQRNTEAFF. The CDR3 DNA follows: TGTGCCAGCGGCCAAGAACAGAGAAACACTGAAGCTTTCTTT.

This clonotype has a count of ten or more. V and J are TRBV4-1 and TRBJ1-2, with D possibly TRBD1 on 6 matching bases. This CDR3 has 14 residues. V lost 0 bases to trimming and J lost 7 bases, with 12 bases between them. Germline CDR1 reads MGHRA; CDR2 reads YSYEKL. For the CDR3, the DNA is TGCGCCAGCAGCCAAGATAGGGGGAGTTCTGGCTACACCTTC. Residues: CASSQDRGSSGYTF.

The CDR3 is CASSQVGDRGLETQYF. CDR3 sequence (DNA): TGTGCCAGCAGCCAAGTTGGTGACAGGGGGTTGGAGACCCAGTACTTC. The chain links TRBV3-1 to TRBJ2-5; 9 positions agree with TRBD1. Germline CDR1 and CDR2: LGHDT and YNNKEL (reference sequence). The V segment lost 1 base and the J segment 5 bases; nucleotides outside the gene matches: 8. The CDR3 spans 16 residues.

V gene TRBV3-1 combines with J gene TRBJ2-5, with 11 nucleotides matching TRBD1. This CDR3 spans 16 amino acids. CDR1 is LGHDT and CDR2 is YNNKEL in the germline V gene (reference sequence). V trimming: 3 bases; J trimming: 9 bases; junction bases outside the gene matches: 12. The CDR3 protein is CASSQTGTGGSLAQYF. For the CDR3, the DNA is TGTGCCAGCAGCCAGACCGGGACAGGGGGTTCTTTGGCCCAGTACTTC.

This clonotype has a count of ten or more. This chain uses TRBV19 with TRBJ2-2, with 9 bases that match TRBD1. Germline CDR1 is LNHDA and CDR2 is SQIVND (reference sequence). The CDR3 is 14 amino acids. Losses at the gene ends were 1 base for V and 6 bases for J; bases not matched to a gene: 0. In nucleotides, the CDR3 is TGTGCCAGTAGTATAGGGACAGGGGCCGGGGAGCTGTTTTTT. Translating it yields CASSIGTGAGELFF.

Ten or more counts support this clonotype. This chain connects TRBV27 to TRBJ2-7, with 10 bases fitting TRBD1. Germline CDR1 and CDR2: MNHEY and SMNVEV (reference sequence). With V trimmed by 8 bases and J by 6 bases, 10 bases remained unmatched. The CDR3 runs to 14 residues. In nucleotides, the CDR3 is TGTGCCAGCGGCAGGGGGACAGGGGTAAGCGAGCAGTACTTC. Translating it yields CASGRGTGVSEQYF.

Regarding this clonotype: The junction departs from germline at one end; a sequencing error may be responsible. The chain carries TRBV7-7 and TRBJ1-3; no definite D call. CDR3 length equals 11 residues. Germline CDR1 SSHAT, CDR2 FNYEAQ (reference sequence). The CDR3 is CASSLRNTIYF. As DNA, the CDR3 is TGTGCTAGCAGCCTCCGAAACACCATATATTTT.

This clonotype was seen ten or more times. This chain connects TRBV7-2 to TRBJ1-1, with 7 bases aligning to TRBD1. V trimming: 0 bases; J trimming: 11 bases; junction bases outside the gene matches: 3. The CDR3 is 12 amino acids. CDR1 and CDR2 (germline): SGHTA, FQGNSA. CDR3 sequence reads: CASSLAGRGAFF. In nucleotides, the CDR3 is TGTGCCAGCAGCTTAGCAGGCAGGGGGGCTTTCTTT.

This rearrangement joins TRBV10-1 to TRBJ2-3; 9 positions agree with TRBD1. V trimming: 8 bases; J trimming: 9 bases; junction bases outside the gene matches: 18. In germline, CDR1 is WNHNN, CDR2 SYGVQD (reference sequence). The CDR3 has 16 amino acids. This chain's CDR3 is CASGAMIGTGRRTQYF. DNA of the CDR3: TGCGCCAGCGGTGCGATGATCGGGACAGGGAGACGAACGCAGTATTTT.

This clonotype was observed at least ten times. The chain has TRBV4-3 and TRBJ1-5; D is unresolved. V lost 2 bases to trimming and J lost 4 bases, with 6 bases between them. The CDR3 runs to 13 residues. CDR1 and CDR2 from the germline V gene are LGHNA and YSLEER. CDR3 protein: CASSQNINQPQHF. The DNA for the CDR3 is TGCGCCAGCAGCCAAAACATTAATCAGCCCCAGCATTTT.

Points on this clonotype: Just one base apart from a much larger clone, this may be a read error. This chain joins TRBV2 and TRBJ2-2; either TRBD1 or TRBD2 may supply D (5 bases each). This CDR3 region has 16 residues. Germline V CDR1 and CDR2: SNHLY, FYNNEI. The CDR3 reads CASGEGSRQGLGKLFF. Written as DNA, the CDR3 is TGTGCCAGCGGTGAAGGGTCGAGGCAGGGCCTCGGGAAGCTGTTTTTT.

For this clonotype: This sequence may be a read error, since a much larger clone differs from it by one base. The V and J genes are TRBV20-1 and TRBJ2-3, with 14 positions matching TRBD2. Germline V gives CDR1 DFQATT, CDR2 SNEGSKA (reference sequence). Trimming cost V 5 bases and J 6 bases; bases outside gene matches: 7. The CDR3 length is 15 residues. The CDR3 DNA is TGCAGTGCTGCCAGACTAGCGGGGGGGAGTGATACGCAGTATTTT. Amino acids: CSAARLAGGSDTQYF.

This clonotype was recorded many times. The genes are TRBV7-2 and TRBJ1-1, with 8 nucleotides matching TRBD1. Germline CDR1 and CDR2: SGHTA and FQGNSA. CDR3 length: 14 residues. Unmatched junction bases numbered 3, after V lost 5 bases and J lost 1 base. CDR3 residues: CASSPQGGNTEAFF. CDR3 sequence (DNA): TGTGCCAGCAGCCCACAGGGGGGGAACACTGAAGCTTTCTTT.

V usage is TRBV6-1 and J usage is TRBJ1-1; D perhaps matches TRBD1 (6 bases). V was cut by 4 bases and J by 2 bases, with 11 bases left in between. The CDR3 runs to 14 residues. The germline gives CDR1 MNHNS, CDR2 SASEGT. The CDR3: CASSALDSNTEAFF. CDR3 in DNA: TGTGCCAGCAGTGCCCTGGACAGCAACACTGAAGCTTTCTTT.